This TCR beta chain emerged from a study of OX40 agonist ivuxolimab in advanced cancers. Sequenced by immunoSEQ multiplex PCR; TCRdb stores in-frame clones only, minus some. The sample lists about 48,000 clones; more than 85% were seen once. This sequence originates from an adult with an advanced solid tumor such as melanoma, head and neck, liver or kidney cancer. The input for sequencing was CD4+ or CD8+ T cells sorted from blood, taken in a trial of the OX40 agonist ivuxolimab.

CDR3 region: CASSLRDTEAFF. CDR3 DNA sequence: TGTGCCAGCTCCCTCCGGGACACTGAAGCTTTCTTT. The rearrangement joins TRBV18 to TRBJ1-1; the D is unclear. The CDR3 spans 12 residues. The V end was cut by 6 bases, the J end by 3 bases, with 8 bases between. The germline CDR1 and CDR2 sequences are KGHSH and LQKENI.